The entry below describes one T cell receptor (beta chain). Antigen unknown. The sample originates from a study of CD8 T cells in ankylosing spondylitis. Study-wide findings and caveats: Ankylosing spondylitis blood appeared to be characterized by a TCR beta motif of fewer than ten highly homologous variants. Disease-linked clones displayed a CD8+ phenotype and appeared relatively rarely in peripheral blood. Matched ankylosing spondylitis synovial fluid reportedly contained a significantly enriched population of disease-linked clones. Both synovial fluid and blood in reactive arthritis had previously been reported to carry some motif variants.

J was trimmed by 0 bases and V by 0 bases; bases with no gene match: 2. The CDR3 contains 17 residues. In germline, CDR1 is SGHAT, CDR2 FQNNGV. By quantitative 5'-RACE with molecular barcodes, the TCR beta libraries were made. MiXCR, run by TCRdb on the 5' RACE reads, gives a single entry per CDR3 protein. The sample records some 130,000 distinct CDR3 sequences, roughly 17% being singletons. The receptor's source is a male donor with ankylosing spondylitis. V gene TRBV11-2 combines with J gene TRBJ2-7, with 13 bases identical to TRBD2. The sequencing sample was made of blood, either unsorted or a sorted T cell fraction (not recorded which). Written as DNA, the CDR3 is TGTGCCAGCAGCTTAGAGGGACTAGCGGGATCCTCCTACGAGCAGTACTTC. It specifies CASSLEGLAGSSYEQYF.